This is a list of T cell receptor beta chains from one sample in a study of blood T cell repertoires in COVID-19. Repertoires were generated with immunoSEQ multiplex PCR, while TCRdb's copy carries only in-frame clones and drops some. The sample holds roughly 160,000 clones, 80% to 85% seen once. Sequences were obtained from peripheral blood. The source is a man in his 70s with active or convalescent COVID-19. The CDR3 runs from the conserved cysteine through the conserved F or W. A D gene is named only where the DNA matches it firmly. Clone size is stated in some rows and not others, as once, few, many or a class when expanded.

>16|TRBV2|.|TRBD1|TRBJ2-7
TGTGCCAGCAGTGCCCTACAGGGGGCGAGCTCCTACGAGCAGTACTTC
CASSALQGASSYEQYF
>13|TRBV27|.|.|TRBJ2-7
TGTGCCAGCAGTCTAGCCCGTTCACGCGAGCAGTACTTC
CASSLARSREQYF
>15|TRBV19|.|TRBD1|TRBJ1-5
TGTGCCAGTAGGCCCCGACAGGGCGGCAATCAGCCCCAGCATTTT
CASRPRQGGNQPQHF
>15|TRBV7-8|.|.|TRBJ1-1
TGTGCCAGCAGCTTAGTGTACTCAAAGAACACTGAAGCTTTCTTT
CASSLVYSKNTEAFF
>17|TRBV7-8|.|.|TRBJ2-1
TGTGCCAGCAGCTTAGAGTTCAGGGCGCCATTGACCAATGAGCAGTTCTTC
CASSLEFRAPLTNEQFF
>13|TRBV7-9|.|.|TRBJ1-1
TGTGCCAGCAGCTTCTCACAGAACACTGAAGCTTTCTTT
CASSFSQNTEAFF
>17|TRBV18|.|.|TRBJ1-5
TGTGCCAGCTCACCCTTACCGGCGGGGGCCAGCAATCAGCCCCAGCATTTT
CASSPLPAGASNQPQHF
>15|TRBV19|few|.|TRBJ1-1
TGTGCCAGTACCCCATTCGTAGGGGGTAAGACTGAAGCTTTCTTT
CASTPFVGGKTEAFF
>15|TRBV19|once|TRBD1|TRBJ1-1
TGTGCCAGTAGCACTAGACAGGGGGTTTGGACTGAAGCTTTCTTT
CASSTRQGVWTEAFF
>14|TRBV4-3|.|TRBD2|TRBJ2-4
TGCGCCAGCAGCCCACAGTACCGGGGGGACATTCAGTACTTC
CASSPQYRGDIQYF
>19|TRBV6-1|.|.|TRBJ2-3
TGTGCCAGCAGTGAATGGGGGTGGGGGGAGGATACCCGCACAGATACGCAGTATTTT
CASSEWGWGEDTRTDTQYF
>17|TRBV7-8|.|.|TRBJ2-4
TGTGCCAGCAGCTTATTCAGTTTCCAGGCGGCCAAAAACATTCAGTACTTC
CASSLFSFQAAKNIQYF
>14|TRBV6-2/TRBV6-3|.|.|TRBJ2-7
TGTGCCAGCAGTACCCACGGGAGCGCCTACGAGCAGTACTTC
CASSTHGSAYEQYF
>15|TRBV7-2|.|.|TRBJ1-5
TGTGCCAGCAGCCCCGGGGGATTGAGCAATCAGCCCCAGCATTTT
CASSPGGLSNQPQHF
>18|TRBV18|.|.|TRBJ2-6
TGTGCCAGCTCACGGCGAGCGGATAGCGGCTCTGGGGCCAACGTCCTGACTTTC
CASSRRADSGSGANVLTF
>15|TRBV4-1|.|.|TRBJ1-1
TGCGCCAGCAGCCCCCGTCAAGGGGCGGACACTGAAGCTTTCTTT
CASSPRQGADTEAFF
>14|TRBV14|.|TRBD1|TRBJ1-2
TGTGCCAGCAGCCCCCCGGACAGGGGGTCCGGCTACACCTTC
CASSPPDRGSGYTF
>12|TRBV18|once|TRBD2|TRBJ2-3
TGTGCCGGAACGGGGGGGCCAGATACGCAGTATTTT
CAGTGGPDTQYF
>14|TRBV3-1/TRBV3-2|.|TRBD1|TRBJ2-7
TGTGCCAGCAGCCGCAGGGGGCCTTCCTACGAGCAGTACTTC
CASSRRGPSYEQYF
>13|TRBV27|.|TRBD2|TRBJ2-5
TGTGCCAGCAGTTTCTGGCGGGAGTCTCCCCAGTACTTC
CASSFWRESPQYF
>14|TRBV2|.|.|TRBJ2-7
TGTGCCAGCAGTGGCGGAAGAGCTAAATACGAGCAGTACTTC
CASSGGRAKYEQYF
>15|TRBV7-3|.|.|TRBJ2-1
TGTGCCAGCAGCCCCAGGGCGGCAGGATACAATGAGCAGTTCTTC
CASSPRAAGYNEQFF
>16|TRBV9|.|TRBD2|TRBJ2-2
TGTGCCAGCACTATATCTAGCGGGGCGAACACCGGGGAGCTGTTTTTT
CASTISSGANTGELFF
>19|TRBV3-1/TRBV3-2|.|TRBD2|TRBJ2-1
TGTGCCAGCAGCCAAGGGCGGCCTAGCGGGAGGTACAGGTACAATGAGCAGTTCTTC
CASSQGRPSGRYRYNEQFF
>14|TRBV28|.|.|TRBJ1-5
TGTGCCAGCAGTTTATTGGGGCCCGATCAGCCCCAGCATTTT
CASSLLGPDQPQHF
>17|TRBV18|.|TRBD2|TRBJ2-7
TGTGCCAGCTCCCCACGGACTAGCGGGAGCCGACTGGACGAGCAGTACTTC
CASSPRTSGSRLDEQYF
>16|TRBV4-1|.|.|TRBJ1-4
TGCGCCAGCAGCCAAACGTATAGGGGCTCGACTGAAAAACTGTTTTTT
CASSQTYRGSTEKLFF
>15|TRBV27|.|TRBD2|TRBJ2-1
TGTGCCAGCAGGACCCTTAGCGGGGCCTACAATGAGCAGTTCTTC
CASRTLSGAYNEQFF
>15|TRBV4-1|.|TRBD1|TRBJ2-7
TGCGCCAGCAGCCAGGCCGGACAGGGTTCCTACGAGCAGTACTTC
CASSQAGQGSYEQYF
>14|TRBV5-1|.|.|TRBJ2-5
TGCGCCAGCAGCTCCGGGACTGGAGAAGAGACCCAGTACTTC
CASSSGTGEETQYF
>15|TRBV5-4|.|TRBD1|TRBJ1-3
TGTGCCAGCAGCCAGACAGGGGCTAGGGGAAACACCATATATTTT
CASSQTGARGNTIYF
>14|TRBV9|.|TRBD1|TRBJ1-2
TGTGCCAGCAGCGCAGGACAGGGTAACTATGGCTACACCTTC
CASSAGQGNYGYTF
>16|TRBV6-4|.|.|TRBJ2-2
TGTGCCAGCAGCGCCCACGGACTGTTGGCGACCGGGGAGCTGTTTTTT
CASSAHGLLATGELFF
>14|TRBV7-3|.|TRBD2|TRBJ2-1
TGTGCCAGCAGTAAGGTAGCGGGAGGCAATGAGCAGTTCTTC
CASSKVAGGNEQFF
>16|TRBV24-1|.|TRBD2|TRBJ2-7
TGTGCCACCAGTGATGAGGCTAGCGGCAGCCTGGACGAGCAGTACTTC
CATSDEASGSLDEQYF
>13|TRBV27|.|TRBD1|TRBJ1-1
TGTGCCAGCAGTTTATCAGGGGGCGGTGAAGCTTTCTTT
CASSLSGGGEAFF
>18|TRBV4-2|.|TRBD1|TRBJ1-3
TGTGCCAGCAGCCCCTCCGGGACAGACCCTAACTCTGGAAACACCATATATTTT
CASSPSGTDPNSGNTIYF
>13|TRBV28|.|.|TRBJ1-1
TGTGCCAGCAGCCCCGCCCCCGCGGGGGGAGCTTTCTTT
CASSPAPAGGAFF
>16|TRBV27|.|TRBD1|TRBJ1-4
TGTGCCAGCAGTTTATCGACAGGGCCCTTTAATGAAAAACTGTTTTTT
CASSLSTGPFNEKLFF
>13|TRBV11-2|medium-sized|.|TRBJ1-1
TGTGCCAGCAGCCCCCGAAGTGAGACTGAAGCTTTCTTT
CASSPRSETEAFF
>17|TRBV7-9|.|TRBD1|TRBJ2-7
TGTGCCAGCAGCTTCCAACCCGGGACAGGGAGCTCCTACGAGCAGTACTTC
CASSFQPGTGSSYEQYF
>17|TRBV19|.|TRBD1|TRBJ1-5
TGTGCCAGTAGACCTCGGACAGGAACTTATAGCAATCAGCCCCAGCATTTT
CASRPRTGTYSNQPQHF
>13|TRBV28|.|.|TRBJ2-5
TGTGCCAGCAGCCCCGGAAGGAGAGAGACCCAGTACTTC
CASSPGRRETQYF
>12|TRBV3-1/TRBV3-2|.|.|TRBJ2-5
TGTGCCAGCAGCCAAGATGCGGAGACCCAGTACTTC
CASSQDAETQYF
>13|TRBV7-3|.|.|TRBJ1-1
TGTGCCAGCAGCCAGCAGGGGAACACTGAAGCTTTCTTT
CASSQQGNTEAFF
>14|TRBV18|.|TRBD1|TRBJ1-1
TGTGCCAGCTCACCACCGCCAGGGGGGACTGAAGCTTTCTTT
CASSPPPGGTEAFF
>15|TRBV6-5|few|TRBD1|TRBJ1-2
TGTGCCAGTAAGGACAGGGGGTTAGCTAACTATGGCTACACCTTC
CASKDRGLANYGYTF
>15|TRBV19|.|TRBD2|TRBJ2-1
TGTGCCAGTAGTTATTCCAGCGGGATAGGCAATGAGCAGTTCTTC
CASSYSSGIGNEQFF
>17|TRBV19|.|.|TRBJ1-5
TGTGCCAGTACCGATATTAGTGTCGGGGGTGGGGGTCAGCCCCAGCATTTT
CASTDISVGGGGQPQHF
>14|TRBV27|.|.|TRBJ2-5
TGTGCCAGCAGTTTGAGGGGGGGAGGGGAGACCCAGTACTTC
CASSLRGGGETQYF
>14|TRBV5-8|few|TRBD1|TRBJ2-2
TGTGCCAGCAGCGGGACAGGGGGCGGCGGGGAGCTGTTTTTT
CASSGTGGGGELFF
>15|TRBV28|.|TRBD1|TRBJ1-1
TGTGCCAGCACCCAAGGAGGGACAGGGGTAACTGAAGCTTTCTTT
CASTQGGTGVTEAFF
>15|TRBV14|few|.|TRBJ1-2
TGTGCCAGCAGCCAAGCTTCCCGGGGGGCGTATGGCTACACCTTC
CASSQASRGAYGYTF
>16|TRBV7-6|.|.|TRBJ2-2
TGTGCCAGCAGCTTACAACAGCTCGCGAACACCGGGGAGCTGTTTTTT
CASSLQQLANTGELFF
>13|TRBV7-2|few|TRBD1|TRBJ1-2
TGTGCCAGCAGCTCCCGACAGGGGTATGGCTACACCTTC
CASSSRQGYGYTF